The T cell receptor beta chain under discussion was sequenced for a study of immune heterogeneity within non-small cell lung tumors. Study-wide context: Of the tumors, a few were squamous cell, approximately nine non-squamous, and 1 not otherwise specified. Study observations and caveats: Each patient largely had their own distinct set of high-frequency T-cell receptor beta clonotypes.

The CDR3 contains 14 residues. V lost 5 bases, J lost 0 bases, and 11 bases lay in between. Germline values: CDR1 SGHNT, CDR2 YENEEA. TCR beta CDR3 amplification used multiplex PCR with 32 V and 13 J primers. TCRdb processed the multiplex PCR reads anew with MiXCR; each CDR3 protein has one entry. This table has around 23,000 distinct CDR3 sequences, 25% to 30% appearing once. To note about this clonotype: Its cognate antigen is unknown.

The starting template was genomic DNA from bulk tumor, approximately 620 ng per sample. Each primary tumor yielded several biopsies, collected far apart from one another at surgery. Patients with untreated, newly diagnosed non-small cell lung cancer underwent curative surgery. This chain uses TRBV11-3 with TRBJ2-7, with D perhaps TRBD1 (6 bases). The sample comprised lung tumor tissue. The receptor was derived from a man aged 35 to 55 with non-small cell lung cancer. CDR3 nucleotides: TGTGCCAGCAGCAAACGACAGGACTCCTACGAGCAGTACTTC. It specifies CASSKRQDSYEQYF.